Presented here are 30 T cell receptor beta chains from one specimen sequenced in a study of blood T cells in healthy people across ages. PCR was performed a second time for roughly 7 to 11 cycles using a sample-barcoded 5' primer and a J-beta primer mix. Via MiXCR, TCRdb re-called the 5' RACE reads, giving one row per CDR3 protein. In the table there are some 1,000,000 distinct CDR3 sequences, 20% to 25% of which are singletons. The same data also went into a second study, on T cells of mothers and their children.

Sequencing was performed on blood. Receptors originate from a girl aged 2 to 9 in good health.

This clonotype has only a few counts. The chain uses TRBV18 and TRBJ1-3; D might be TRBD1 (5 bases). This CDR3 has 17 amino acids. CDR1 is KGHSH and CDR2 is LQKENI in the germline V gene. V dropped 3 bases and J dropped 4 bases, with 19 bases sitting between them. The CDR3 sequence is CASSPITGDAQGNTIYF. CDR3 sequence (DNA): TGTGCCAGCTCACCCATTACCGGGGACGCCCAAGGAAACACCATATATTTT.

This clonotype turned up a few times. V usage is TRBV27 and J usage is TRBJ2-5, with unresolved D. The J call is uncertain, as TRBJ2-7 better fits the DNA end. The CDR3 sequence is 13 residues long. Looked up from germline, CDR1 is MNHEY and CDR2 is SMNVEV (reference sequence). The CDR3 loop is CASSFTADYEQYF. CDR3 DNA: TGTGCCAGCAGTTTCACGGCAGACTACGAGCAGTACTTC.

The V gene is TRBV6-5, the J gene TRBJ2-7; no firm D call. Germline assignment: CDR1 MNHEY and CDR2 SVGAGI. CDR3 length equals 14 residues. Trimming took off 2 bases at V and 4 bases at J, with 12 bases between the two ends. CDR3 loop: CASSYRGEAYEQYF. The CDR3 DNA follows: TGTGCCAGCAGTTACCGCGGAGAGGCGTACGAGCAGTACTTC.

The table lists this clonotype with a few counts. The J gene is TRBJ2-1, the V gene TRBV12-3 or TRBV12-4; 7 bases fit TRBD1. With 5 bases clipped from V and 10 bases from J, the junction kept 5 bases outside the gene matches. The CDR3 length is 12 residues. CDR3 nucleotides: TGTGCCAGCAGTCTCGGACAGGTGGAGCAGTTCTTC. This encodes CASSLGQVEQFF.

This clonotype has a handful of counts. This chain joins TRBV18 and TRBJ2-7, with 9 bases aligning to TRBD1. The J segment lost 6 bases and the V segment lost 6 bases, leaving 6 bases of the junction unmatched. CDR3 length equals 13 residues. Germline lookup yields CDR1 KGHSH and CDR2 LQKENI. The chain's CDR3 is CASSRTGAAEQYF. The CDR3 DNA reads TGTGCCAGCTCTCGGACAGGGGCGGCCGAGCAGTACTTC.

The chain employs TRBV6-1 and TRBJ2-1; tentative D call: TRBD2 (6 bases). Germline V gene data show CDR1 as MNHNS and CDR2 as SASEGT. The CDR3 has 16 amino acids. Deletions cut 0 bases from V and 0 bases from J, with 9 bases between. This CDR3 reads CASSEALSGSYNEQFF. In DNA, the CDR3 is TGTGCCAGCAGTGAAGCGCTTAGCGGCTCCTACAATGAGCAGTTCTTC.

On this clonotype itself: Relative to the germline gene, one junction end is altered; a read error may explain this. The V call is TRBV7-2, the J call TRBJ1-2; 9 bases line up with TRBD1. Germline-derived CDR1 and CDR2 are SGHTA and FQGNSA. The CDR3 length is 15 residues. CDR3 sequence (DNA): TGTGCCAGCAGGTTACACGGGACAGGGTACTATGACTACACCTTC. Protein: CASRLHGTGYYDYTF.

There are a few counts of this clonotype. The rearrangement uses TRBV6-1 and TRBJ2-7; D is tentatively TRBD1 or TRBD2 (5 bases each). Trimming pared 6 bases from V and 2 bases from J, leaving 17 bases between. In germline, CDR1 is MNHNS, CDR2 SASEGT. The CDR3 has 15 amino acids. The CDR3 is CASRFEGTPAYEQYF. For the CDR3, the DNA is TGTGCCAGCAGATTCGAAGGGACCCCAGCCTACGAGCAGTACTTC.

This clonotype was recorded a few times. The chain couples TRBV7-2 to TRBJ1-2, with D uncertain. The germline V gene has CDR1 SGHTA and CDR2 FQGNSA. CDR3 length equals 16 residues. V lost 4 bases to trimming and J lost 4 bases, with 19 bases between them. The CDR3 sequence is CASSSLGFGVPYGYTF. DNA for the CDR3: TGTGCCAGCAGCTCTCTTGGATTTGGGGTCCCCTATGGCTACACCTTC.

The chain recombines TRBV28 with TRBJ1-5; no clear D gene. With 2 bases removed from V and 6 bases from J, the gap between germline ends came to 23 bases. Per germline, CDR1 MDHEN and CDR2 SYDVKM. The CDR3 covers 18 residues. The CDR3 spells CASSLRPNPGFFPQPQHF. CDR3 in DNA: TGTGCCAGCAGTTTACGGCCCAATCCGGGCTTCTTCCCTCAGCCCCAGCATTTT.

CDR3 bases: TGTGCCAGCAGCTTAAAACTAGGAACCTTCAATGAGCAGTTCTTC. Its protein is CASSLKLGTFNEQFF. The chain recombines TRBV7-2 with TRBJ2-5; the D gene is possibly TRBD2 (5 bases). The J call may be in error: the DNA end matches TRBJ2-1 better. This CDR3 comprises 15 residues. Germline values: CDR1 SGHTA, CDR2 FQGNSA.

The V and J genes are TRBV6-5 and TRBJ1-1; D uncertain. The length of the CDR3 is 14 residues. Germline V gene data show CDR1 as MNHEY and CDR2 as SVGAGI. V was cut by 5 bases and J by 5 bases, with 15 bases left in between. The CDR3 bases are TGTGCCAGCAGTCCCCTCGACGAGGGAACTGAAGCTTTCTTT. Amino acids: CASSPLDEGTEAFF.

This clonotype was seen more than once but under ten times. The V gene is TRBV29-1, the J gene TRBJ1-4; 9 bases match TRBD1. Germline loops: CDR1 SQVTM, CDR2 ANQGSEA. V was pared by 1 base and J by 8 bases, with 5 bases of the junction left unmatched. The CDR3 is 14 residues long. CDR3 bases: TGCAGCGTTGAAGTGGTAGGACAGGGGGAAAAACTGTTTTTT. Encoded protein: CSVEVVGQGEKLFF.

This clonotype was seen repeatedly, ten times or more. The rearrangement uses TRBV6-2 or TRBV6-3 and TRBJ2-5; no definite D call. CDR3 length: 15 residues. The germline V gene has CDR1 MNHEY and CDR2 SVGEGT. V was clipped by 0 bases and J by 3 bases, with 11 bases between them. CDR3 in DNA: TGTGCCAGCAGTTACTCCCGGCAGCTAAAAGAGACCCAGTACTTC. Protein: CASSYSRQLKETQYF.

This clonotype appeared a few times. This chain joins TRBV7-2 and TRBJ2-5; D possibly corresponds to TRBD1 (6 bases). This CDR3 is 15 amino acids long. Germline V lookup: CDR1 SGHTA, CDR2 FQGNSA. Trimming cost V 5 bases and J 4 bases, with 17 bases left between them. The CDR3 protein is CASSPKGAGVETQYF. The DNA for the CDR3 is TGTGCCAGCAGCCCCAAGGGTGCAGGGGTAGAGACCCAGTACTTC.

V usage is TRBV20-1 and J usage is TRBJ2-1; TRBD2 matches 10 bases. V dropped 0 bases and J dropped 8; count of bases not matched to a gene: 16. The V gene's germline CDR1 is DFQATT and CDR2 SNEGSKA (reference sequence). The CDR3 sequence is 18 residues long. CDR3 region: CSARDLRGSGRSGDEQFF. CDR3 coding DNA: TGCAGTGCTAGAGATCTGCGGGGTAGCGGGAGGTCTGGCGATGAGCAGTTCTTC.

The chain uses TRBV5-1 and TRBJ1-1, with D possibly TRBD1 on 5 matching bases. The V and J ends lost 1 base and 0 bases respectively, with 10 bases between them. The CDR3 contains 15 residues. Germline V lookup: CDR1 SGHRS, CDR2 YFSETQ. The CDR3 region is CASSLIGTLNTEAFF. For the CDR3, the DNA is TGCGCCAGCAGCTTGATAGGGACCTTGAACACTGAAGCTTTCTTT.

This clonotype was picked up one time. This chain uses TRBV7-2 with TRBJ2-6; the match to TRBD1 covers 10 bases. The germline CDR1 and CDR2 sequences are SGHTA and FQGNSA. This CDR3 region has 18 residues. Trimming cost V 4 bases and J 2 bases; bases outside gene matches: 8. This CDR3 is CASSSTGTGETGANVLTF. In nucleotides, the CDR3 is TGTGCCAGCAGCTCGACCGGGACAGGGGAGACTGGGGCCAACGTCCTGACTTTC.

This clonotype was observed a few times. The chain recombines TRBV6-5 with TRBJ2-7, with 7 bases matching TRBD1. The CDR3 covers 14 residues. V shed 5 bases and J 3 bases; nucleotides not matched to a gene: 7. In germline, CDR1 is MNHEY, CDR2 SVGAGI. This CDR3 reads CASSPQTGSYEQYF. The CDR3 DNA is TGTGCCAGCAGTCCCCAGACAGGGAGCTACGAGCAGTACTTC.

The CDR3 spells CASSQSGGTEAFF. DNA for the CDR3: TGTGCCAGCAGCCAATCGGGCGGCACTGAAGCTTTCTTT. The chain carries TRBV3-1 and TRBJ1-1; D gene uncertain. The CDR3 loop spans 13 amino acids. The germline CDR1 and CDR2 sequences are LGHDT and YNNKEL (reference sequence). V lost 2 bases and J lost 4, with 8 bases in between.

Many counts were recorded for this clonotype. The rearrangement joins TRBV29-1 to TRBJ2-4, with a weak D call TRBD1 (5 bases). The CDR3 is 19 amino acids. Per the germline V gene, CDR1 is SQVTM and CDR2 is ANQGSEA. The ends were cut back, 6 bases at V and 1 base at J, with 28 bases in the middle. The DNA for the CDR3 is TGCAGCGTCCTAGGAACAGACAGTGACTTCTTTTTCGCCAAAAACATTCAGTACTTC. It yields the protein CSVLGTDSDFFFAKNIQYF.

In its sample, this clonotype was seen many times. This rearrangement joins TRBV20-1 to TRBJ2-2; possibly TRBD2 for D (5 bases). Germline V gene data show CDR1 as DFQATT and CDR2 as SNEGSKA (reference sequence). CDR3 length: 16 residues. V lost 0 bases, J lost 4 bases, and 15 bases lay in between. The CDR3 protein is CSAREDPAGITGELFF. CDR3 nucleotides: TGCAGTGCTAGAGAAGACCCTGCGGGTATCACCGGGGAGCTGTTTTTT.

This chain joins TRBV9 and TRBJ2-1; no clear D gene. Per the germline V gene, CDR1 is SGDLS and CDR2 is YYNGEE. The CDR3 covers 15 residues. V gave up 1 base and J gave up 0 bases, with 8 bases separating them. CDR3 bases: TGTGCCAGCAGCGTACTTCCCAGCTCCTACAATGAGCAGTTCTTC. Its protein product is CASSVLPSSYNEQFF. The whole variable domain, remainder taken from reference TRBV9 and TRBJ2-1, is DSGVTQTPKHLITATGQRVTLRCSPRSGDLSVYWYQQSLDQGLQFLIQYYNGEERAKGNILERFSAQQFPDLHSELNLSSLELGDSALYFCASSVLPSSYNEQFFGPGTRLTVL.

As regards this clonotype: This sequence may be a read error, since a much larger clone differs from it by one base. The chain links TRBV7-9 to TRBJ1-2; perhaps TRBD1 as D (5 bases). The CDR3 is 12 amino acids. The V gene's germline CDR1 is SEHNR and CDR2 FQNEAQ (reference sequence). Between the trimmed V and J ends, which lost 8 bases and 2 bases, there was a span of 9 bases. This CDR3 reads CASWGVNYGYTF. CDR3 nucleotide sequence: TGTGCCAGCTGGGGGGTAAACTATGGCTACACCTTC.

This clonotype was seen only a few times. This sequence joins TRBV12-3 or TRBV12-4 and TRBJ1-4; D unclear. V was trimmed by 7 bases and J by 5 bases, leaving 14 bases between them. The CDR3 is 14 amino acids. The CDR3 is CASNPSGRNEKLFF. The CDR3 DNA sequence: TGTGCCAGCAATCCTTCCGGGAGGAATGAAAAACTGTTTTTT.

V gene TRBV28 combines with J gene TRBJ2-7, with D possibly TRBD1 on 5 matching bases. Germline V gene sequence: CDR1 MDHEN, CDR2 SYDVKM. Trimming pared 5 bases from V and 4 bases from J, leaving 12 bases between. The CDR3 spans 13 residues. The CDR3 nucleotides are TGTGCCAGCAGTACGGACAAATCTTACGAGCAGTACTTC. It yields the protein CASSTDKSYEQYF.

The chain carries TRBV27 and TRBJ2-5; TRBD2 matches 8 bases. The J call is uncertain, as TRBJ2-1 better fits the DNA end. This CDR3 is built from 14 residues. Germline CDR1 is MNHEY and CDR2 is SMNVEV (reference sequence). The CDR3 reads CASSPPGLGHEQFF. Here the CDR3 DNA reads TGTGCCAGCAGTCCACCGGGACTAGGCCATGAGCAGTTCTTC.

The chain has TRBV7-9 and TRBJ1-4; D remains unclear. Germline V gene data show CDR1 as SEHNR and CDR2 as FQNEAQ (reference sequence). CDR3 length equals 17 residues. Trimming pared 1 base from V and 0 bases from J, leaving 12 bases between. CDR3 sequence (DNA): TGTGCCAGCAGCTTAGAGGTCGGCGGAGCAACTAATGAAAAACTGTTTTTT. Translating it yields CASSLEVGGATNEKLFF. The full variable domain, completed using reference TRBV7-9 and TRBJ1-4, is DTGVSQNPRHKITKRGQNVTFRCDPISEHNRLYWYRQTLGQGPEFLTYFQNEAQLEKSRLLSDRFSAERPKGSFSTLEIQRTEQGDSAMYLCASSLEVGGATNEKLFFGSGTQLSVL.

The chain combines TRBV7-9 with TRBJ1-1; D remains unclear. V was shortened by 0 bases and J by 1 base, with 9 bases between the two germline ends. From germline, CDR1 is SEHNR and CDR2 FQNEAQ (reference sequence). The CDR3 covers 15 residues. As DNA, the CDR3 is TGTGCCAGCAGCTTAGCGGGTCCGGGGAACACTGAAGCTTTCTTT. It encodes CASSLAGPGNTEAFF.

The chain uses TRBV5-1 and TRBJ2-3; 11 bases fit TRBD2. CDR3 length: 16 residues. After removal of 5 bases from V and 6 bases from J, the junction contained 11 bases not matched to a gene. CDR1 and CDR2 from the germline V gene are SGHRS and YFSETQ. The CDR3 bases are TGCGCCAGCAGACTTATAGCGGGGGGGCCCGCGGATACGCAGTATTTT. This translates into CASRLIAGGPADTQYF.